Included here is one T cell receptor (beta chain) sequence, with context. As handled by the study authors: Amplified reference gene primers provided the basis for estimating nucleated cell counts. Method: immunoSEQ multiplex PCR; TCRdb's copy keeps in-frame clones and lacks some. V, J and clone size reflect that table, while D and trimming were determined from the DNA. The table records roughly 200,000 clones, around 81% of them present only once. This entry comes from a study of blood T cell repertoires in COVID-19. Study summary: Samples came from the United States, Italy and Spain, spanning acute and convalescent COVID-19. The cDNA or gDNA used as material had been derived from T cells, B-cell-depleted T cells, or PBMCs.

Germline V lookup: CDR1 LGHDT, CDR2 YNNKEL (reference sequence). There are 18 residues in the CDR3. Unmatched junction bases numbered 13, after V lost 2 bases and J lost 5 bases. Sequencing was done on a sample of peripheral blood. The chain has TRBV3-1 (or the pseudogene TRBV3-2) and TRBJ2-2, with 8 nucleotides matching TRBD2. The clonotype was recovered from a woman aged 40 to 49 with COVID-19, enrolled during active disease. The CDR3 is CASSQYHPRASGTGELFF. The CDR3 DNA is TGTGCCAGCAGCCAATACCACCCGCGGGCTAGCGGGACCGGGGAGCTGTTTTTT.